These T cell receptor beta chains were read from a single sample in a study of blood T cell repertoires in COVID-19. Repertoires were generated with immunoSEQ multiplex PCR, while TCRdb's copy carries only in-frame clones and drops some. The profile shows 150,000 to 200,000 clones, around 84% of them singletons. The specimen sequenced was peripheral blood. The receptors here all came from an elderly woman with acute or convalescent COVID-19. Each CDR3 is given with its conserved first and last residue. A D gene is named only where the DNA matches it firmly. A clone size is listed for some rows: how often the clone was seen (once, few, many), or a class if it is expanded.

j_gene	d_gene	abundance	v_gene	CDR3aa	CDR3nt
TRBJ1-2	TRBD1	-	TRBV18	CASSLGTGGLFNYGYTF	TGTGCCAGCTCACTGGGGACAGGGGGCTTGTTTAACTATGGCTACACCTTC
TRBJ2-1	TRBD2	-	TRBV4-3	CASSQWAQAGAGNEQFF	TGCGCCAGCAGCCAATGGGCCCAAGCGGGGGCCGGCAATGAGCAGTTCTTC
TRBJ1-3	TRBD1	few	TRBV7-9	CASSLNPTGVGNTIYF	TGTGCCAGCAGCTTAAATCCAACAGGGGTAGGAAACACCATATATTTT
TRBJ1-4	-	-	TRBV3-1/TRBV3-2	CASSFWRGANEKLFF	TGTGCCAGCAGCTTTTGGAGAGGCGCTAATGAAAAACTGTTTTTT
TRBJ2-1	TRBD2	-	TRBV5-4	CASSMGRGSSYNEQFF	TGTGCCAGCAGCATGGGACGCGGGAGCTCCTACAATGAGCAGTTCTTC
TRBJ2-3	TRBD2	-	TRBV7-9	CASSRRAGILGDTQYF	TGTGCCAGCAGCCGAAGAGCGGGGATTCTGGGAGATACGCAGTATTTT
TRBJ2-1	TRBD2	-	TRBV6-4	CASSFLAGGFNEQFF	TGTGCCAGCAGCTTCTTAGCGGGAGGGTTTAATGAGCAGTTCTTC
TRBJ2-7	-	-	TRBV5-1	CASSAPGRPSYEQYF	TGCGCCAGCAGCGCCCCAGGGAGGCCCTCCTACGAGCAGTACTTC
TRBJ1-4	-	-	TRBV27	CASSLQGGDEKLFF	TGTGCCAGCAGTTTACAGGGAGGTGATGAAAAACTGTTTTTT
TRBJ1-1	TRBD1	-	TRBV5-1	CASSLMTGGPDTEAFF	TGCGCCAGCAGCTTGATGACAGGGGGGCCCGACACTGAAGCTTTCTTT
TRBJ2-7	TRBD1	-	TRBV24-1	CATSDPGTGDYEQYF	TGTGCCACCAGTGACCCCGGGACAGGGGACTACGAGCAGTACTTC
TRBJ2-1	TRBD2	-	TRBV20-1	CSASSSGNEQFF	TGCAGTGCTAGTTCTAGCGGGAATGAGCAGTTCTTC
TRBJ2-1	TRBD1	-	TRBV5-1	CASSATWTGSSYNEQFF	TGCGCCAGCAGCGCGACGTGGACAGGTAGCTCCTACAATGAGCAGTTCTTC
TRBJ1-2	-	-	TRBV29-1	CSVDVGGEENYGYTF	TGCAGCGTTGACGTCGGAGGGGAAGAAAACTATGGCTACACCTTC
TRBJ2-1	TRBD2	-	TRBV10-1	CAIKTGGASDEQFF	TGCGCGATTAAGACGGGAGGGGCCTCCGATGAGCAGTTCTTC
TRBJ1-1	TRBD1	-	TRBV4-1	CASSQGRGLLNTEAFF	TGCGCCAGCAGCCAAGGCAGGGGGCTCCTTAACACTGAAGCTTTCTTT
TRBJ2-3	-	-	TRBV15	CATSRDSKRVSTDTQYF	TGTGCCACCAGCAGAGATAGCAAGCGGGTTAGCACAGATACGCAGTATTTT
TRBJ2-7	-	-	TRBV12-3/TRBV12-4	CASSQGVHEQYF	TGTGCCAGCAGTCAAGGGGTTCACGAGCAGTACTTC
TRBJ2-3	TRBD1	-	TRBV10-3	CAISRTSGTGTITDTQYF	TGTGCCATCAGCCGAACCTCCGGGACAGGGACAATCACAGATACGCAGTATTTT
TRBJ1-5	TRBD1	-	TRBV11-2	CASSQTGGGNQPQHF	TGTGCCAGCAGCCAGACAGGGGGTGGCAATCAGCCCCAGCATTTT
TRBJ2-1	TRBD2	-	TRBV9	CASSAEGLAAYNEQFF	TGTGCCAGCAGCGCCGAGGGACTAGCGGCCTACAATGAGCAGTTCTTC
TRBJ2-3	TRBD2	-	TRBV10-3	CAISESTSGGGGDTQYF	TGTGCCATCAGTGAGTCGACTAGCGGGGGAGGCGGGGATACGCAGTATTTT
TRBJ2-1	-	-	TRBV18	CASSPRGHEQFF	TGTGCCAGCTCACCCCGGGGTCATGAGCAGTTCTTC
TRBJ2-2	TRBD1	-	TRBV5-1	CASSRDRNTGELFF	TGCGCCAGCAGCCGGGACAGGAACACCGGGGAGCTGTTTTTT
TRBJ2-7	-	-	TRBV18	CASSPPNVLASYEQYF	TGTGCCAGCTCACCCCCGAATGTTCTTGCGTCCTACGAGCAGTACTTC
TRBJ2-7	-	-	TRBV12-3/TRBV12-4	CASSLGRTYEQYF	TGTGCCAGCAGTTTGGGGCGGACCTACGAGCAGTACTTC
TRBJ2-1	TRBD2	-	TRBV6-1	CASSETAGVDEQFF	TGTGCCAGCAGTGAAACAGCGGGAGTGGATGAGCAGTTCTTC
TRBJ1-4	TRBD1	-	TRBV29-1	CSVGNRGTFEKLFF	TGCAGCGTTGGAAACAGGGGGACGTTTGAAAAACTGTTTTTT
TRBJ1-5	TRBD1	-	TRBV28	CASRRGTGGNQPQHF	TGTGCCAGCAGACGGGGGACAGGGGGCAATCAGCCCCAGCATTTT
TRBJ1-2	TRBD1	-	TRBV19	CASSKPPGQGTNYGYTF	TGTGCCAGTAGTAAGCCCCCGGGACAGGGTACGAACTATGGCTACACCTTC
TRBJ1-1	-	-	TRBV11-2	CASSIPGQNTEAFF	TGTGCCAGCAGCATCCCAGGACAGAACACTGAAGCTTTCTTT
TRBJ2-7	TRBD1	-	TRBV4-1	CASSQGPGTGLSEQYF	TGCGCCAGCAGCCAAGGCCCAGGGACAGGCCTTTCCGAGCAGTACTTC
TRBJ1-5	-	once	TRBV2	CASGREYSNQPQHF	TGTGCCAGCGGGCGGGAGTATAGCAATCAGCCCCAGCATTTT
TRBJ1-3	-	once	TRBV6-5	CASSSRNTIYF	TGTGCCAGCAGCTCCCGAAACACCATATATTTT
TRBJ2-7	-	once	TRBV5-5	CASSLLGVTYEQYF	TGTGCCAGCAGCTTGCTAGGTGTTACCTACGAGCAGTACTTC
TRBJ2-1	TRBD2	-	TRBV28	CASSLSGRGGEQFF	TGTGCCAGCAGTTTAAGCGGGAGAGGAGGTGAGCAGTTCTTC
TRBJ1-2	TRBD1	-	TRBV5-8	CASSWGQNIYGYTF	TGTGCCAGCAGTTGGGGACAGAACATCTATGGCTACACCTTC
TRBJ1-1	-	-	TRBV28	CASSLGVRVAFF	TGTGCCAGCAGTTTGGGAGTAAGGGTCGCTTTCTTT
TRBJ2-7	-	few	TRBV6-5	CASSSTGPGEQYF	TGTGCCAGCAGTTCGACAGGCCCTGGCGAGCAGTACTTC
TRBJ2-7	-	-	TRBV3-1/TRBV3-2	CASSHGVAVFYEQYF	TGTGCCAGCAGCCACGGAGTGGCGGTGTTCTACGAGCAGTACTTC
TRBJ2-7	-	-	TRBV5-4	CASSLTGHEQYF	TGTGCCAGCAGCCTTACAGGTCACGAGCAGTACTTC
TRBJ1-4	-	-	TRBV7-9	CASSLAEGGSNEKLFF	TGTGCCAGCAGCTTAGCAGAGGGAGGGAGTAATGAAAAACTGTTTTTT
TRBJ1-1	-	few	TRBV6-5	CASYLTGEAFF	TGTGCCAGCTACTTGACAGGTGAAGCTTTCTTT
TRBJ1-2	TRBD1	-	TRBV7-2	CASSLSAGGNGYTF	TGTGCCAGCAGCTTATCAGCAGGGGGCAATGGCTACACCTTC
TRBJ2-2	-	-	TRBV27	CASRGRLFF	TGTGCCAGCAGGGGGAGACTGTTTTTT
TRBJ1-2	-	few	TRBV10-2	CASSESVGRANYGYTF	TGCGCCAGCAGTGAGTCTGTAGGGAGGGCTAACTATGGCTACACCTTC
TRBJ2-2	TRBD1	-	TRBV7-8	CASSHGTGLTGELFF	TGTGCCAGCAGCCACGGGACAGGGTTGACCGGGGAGCTGTTTTTT
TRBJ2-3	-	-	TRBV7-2	CASSFQGRDTQYF	TGTGCCAGCAGCTTCCAGGGTAGAGATACGCAGTATTTT
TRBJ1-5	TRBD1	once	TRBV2	CASSEERTGNQPQHF	TGTGCCAGCAGTGAAGAGCGGACAGGGAATCAGCCCCAGCATTTT
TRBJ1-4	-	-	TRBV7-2	CASSLAGREKLFF	TGTGCCAGCAGCTTAGCCGGGAGGGAAAAACTGTTTTTT
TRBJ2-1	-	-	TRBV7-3	CASSLGERGRPYNEQFF	TGTGCCAGCAGCTTAGGTGAACGGGGGAGGCCGTACAATGAGCAGTTCTTC
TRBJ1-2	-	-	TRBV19	CASSIRRGGYTF	TGTGCCAGTAGTATCCGGCGAGGGGGCTACACCTTC
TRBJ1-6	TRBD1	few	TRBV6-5	CASSLRQGQVPPLHF	TGTGCCAGCAGTTTGAGACAGGGGCAGGTCCCACCCCTCCACTTT
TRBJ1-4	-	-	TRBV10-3	CAIRGGRESDEKLFF	TGTGCCATCAGGGGGGGTAGGGAGAGTGATGAAAAACTGTTTTTT
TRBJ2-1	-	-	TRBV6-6	CASSSPGTLSYNEQFF	TGTGCCAGCAGTTCCCCCGGGACATTGAGTTACAATGAGCAGTTCTTC